This entry lists 10 T cell receptor beta chains sequenced from one sample in a study of cytomegalovirus exposure and HLA in healthy donors. Both 60 Vbeta primers and 13 Jbeta primers went into the PCR. Libraries were prepared by immunoSEQ multiplex PCR; TCRdb keeps only in-frame clonotypes and omits some of them. The repertoire holds 150,000 to 200,000 clones, with roughly four fifths as singletons. The sequencing sample was made of PBMCs. These receptors came from a woman between 18 and 30 years old in good health and CMV-seropositive.

The chain carries TRBV6-1 and TRBJ2-2; 10 bases align to TRBD1. In germline, CDR1 is MNHNS, CDR2 SASEGT. J lost 6 bases, V lost 6 bases, and 1 base had no gene match. The CDR3 has 13 amino acids. For the CDR3, the DNA is TGTGCCAGCAGAGACAGGGGGCCCGGGGAGCTGTTTTTT. Translating gives CASRDRGPGELFF.

Concerning this clone: The junction shows a germline mismatch at one end, possibly a read error. In the same sample, other DNA sequences code for this CDR3. The chain combines TRBV6-5 with TRBJ2-7; 8 bases align to TRBD2. The V gene's germline CDR1 is MNHEY and CDR2 SVGAGI. The CDR3 runs to 13 residues. Here the CDR3 DNA reads TGCGCCAGCAAGCGGGGGACTTCCTACGAGCAGTACTTC. Protein: CASKRGTSYEQYF.

The J gene is TRBJ2-1, the V gene TRBV5-1; 7 bases agree with TRBD1. This CDR3 has 15 residues. V shed 0 bases, J shed 4 bases, and the junction held 4 bases outside the gene matches. The germline V gene encodes CDR1 SGHRS and CDR2 YFSETQ. Here the CDR3 reads CASSLEQGIYNEQFF. The CDR3 DNA reads TGCGCCAGCAGCTTGGAACAGGGGATTTACAATGAGCAGTTCTTC.

DNA for the CDR3: TGTGCCAGAAGCTTTGGACAGCGCTATGGCTACACCTTC. The encoded protein is CARSFGQRYGYTF. The gene calls are TRBV5-3 and TRBJ1-2; tentative D call: TRBD1 (6 bases). TRBV5-3 qualifies as an ORF whose function is uncertain. Between the trimmed V and J ends, which lost 2 bases and 4 bases, there was a span of 9 bases. This CDR3 has 13 amino acids.

This sequence joins TRBV29-1 and TRBJ2-1; 11 bases line up with TRBD2. The germline gives CDR1 SQVTM, CDR2 ANQGSEA. CDR3 length: 17 amino acids. The ends lost 7 bases at V and 2 bases at J; junction bases unmatched: 13. The CDR3 loop is CSALRVTSGGPYNEQFF. CDR3 DNA sequence: TGCAGCGCCCTGCGGGTTACTAGCGGGGGACCCTACAATGAGCAGTTCTTC.

This clone was counted a few times. This chain connects TRBV2 to TRBJ2-7, with 13 bases matching TRBD2. The germline V gene has CDR1 SNHLY and CDR2 FYNNEI. J was trimmed by 5 bases and V by 4 bases; bases with no gene match: 5. The CDR3 runs 15 residues. DNA of the CDR3: TGTGCCAGCAGTGGCCGACTAGCGGGGGGCAACGAGCAGTACTTC. This codes for CASSGRLAGGNEQYF. The full variable domain, completed using reference TRBV2 and TRBJ2-7, is EPEVTQTPSHQVTQMGQEVILRCVPISNHLYFYWYRQILGQKVEFLVSFYNNEISEKSEIFDDQFSVERPDGSNFTLKIRSTKLEDSAMYFCASSGRLAGGNEQYFGPGTRLTVT.

V and J are TRBV5-1 and TRBJ1-1; D uncertain. V was cut by 4 bases and J by 11 bases, with 12 bases left in between. This CDR3 has 11 residues. Germline CDR1 is SGHRS and CDR2 is YFSETQ. CDR3 DNA sequence: TGCGCCAGCAGCACCGGGTCCCGGGCTTTCTTT. Translated: CASSTGSRAFF.

This chain uses TRBV5-4 with TRBJ1-2, with D uncertain. In germline, CDR1 is SGHNT, CDR2 YYREEE (reference sequence). The CDR3 is 14 amino acids. Trimming removed 1 base at V and 8 bases at J, with 15 bases between. The CDR3 region has the DNA TGTGCCAGCAGCTTGCATTCCGCGGTACCCGGCTACACCTTC. It codes for CASSLHSAVPGYTF.

This clone has more than one count but fewer than ten. The CDR3 DNA follows: TGTGTCAGAAGCTTAGTCCAGGGTGGGAATGGCTACACCTTC. Its translation: CVRSLVQGGNGYTF. The rearrangement uses TRBV7-5 and TRBJ1-2; the D call of TRBD1 is as the table states it, not checked on the DNA. TRBV7-5 is a pseudogene locus. The CDR3 is 14 amino acids.

The chain employs TRBV5-3 and TRBJ1-2, with D unresolved. TRBV5-3 is assigned to the ORF class and has an uncertain function. V was cut by 0 bases and J by 3 bases, with 9 bases left in between. The CDR3 sequence is 14 residues long. CDR3 sequence: CARSLEAGYYGYTF. The CDR3 region has the DNA TGTGCCAGAAGCTTGGAAGCAGGTTACTATGGCTACACCTTC.